The clone carrying this T cell receptor (beta chain) was observed a handful of times. The antigen is undetermined. The data derive from a study of beta chain features in type 1 diabetes. Overall study results and limits: Shorter TCRB CDR3s, moderately but significantly so, marked every one of the four CD4+ subsets in Type 1 diabetes patients. The naive, central memory and Treg TCRB repertoires showed an apparent similarity that was greater among patients than among healthy donors.

Germline V gene sequence: CDR1 SGHTA, CDR2 FQGTGA. The length of the CDR3 is 15 residues. J gave up 6 bases and V 4 bases, and 3 bases lay outside the gene matches. Reverse transcribing all isolated RNA meant expressed TCRB transcripts were sequenced. Assay used: immunoSEQ multiplex PCR; TCRdb lists only in-frame clones, some missing. Altogether approximately 140,000 clones are present, 6.5% to 8.5% being singletons, with the ten largest covering about 1.4%. The purity of all sorted populations exceeded 95%. This clonotype originated in a woman aged 25 to 39 in good health. The chain has TRBV7-3 and TRBJ2-1, with 13 positions matching TRBD2. The specimen was central memory CD4+ T cells from blood. CDR3 bases: TGTGCCAGCAGCTCTACTAGCGGGAGGGCCAATGAGCAGTTCTTC. Protein product: CASSSTSGRANEQFF. The full variable domain, completed using reference TRBV7-3 and TRBJ2-1, is GAGVSQTPSNKVTEKGKYVELRCDPISGHTALYWYRQSLGQGPEFLIYFQGTGAADDSGLPNDRFFAVRPEGSVSTLKIQRTERGDSAVYLCASSSTSGRANEQFFGPGTRLTVL.